This T cell receptor beta chain appears in the sequencing data of a study of T cell repertoires in cytomegalovirus infection (dated by TCRdb to between 2019 and 2020). Regarding the research as a whole: The HLA type of each donor mattered for the analysis, because public TCR beta signatures pointed to carriage of CMV infection along with the matching HLA type. What the research found in general, with its limitations: Carriers of CMV infection plus the relevant HLA type were discriminated by the cumulative frequency of public TCR beta family members in the study cohort and in an independent roughly 340-donor cohort. The ex vivo response was dominated by HLA-C-restricted CMV-specific TCR beta clonotypes, and the single most frequent clonotype in two of eight donors was supplied by these HLA-C-restricted clonotypes.

TCRdb names Illumina HiSeq 1500 as the instrument used. Using fastp trimming at Q25 and MiXCR clonotype assembly, TCRdb reanalyzed the public sequencing data and kept in-frame beta chains. Rows with one shared CDR3 protein collapse into an entry with the most common genes and DNA. Across this sample there are about 530,000 distinct CDR3 sequences, with less than 30% seen only once. About 12% of the sample lies in the top ten. Regarding this clonotype: The antigen this receptor binds is unknown. No quality values exist for individual bases; no much larger clone is one base distant.

The CDR3 numbers 11 residues from cysteine through phenylalanine. The read is trimmed to its CDR3 DNA, 33 bases read in frame from base 1. V and J lose 1 base and 8 bases, and a span of 8 bases separates them. CDR1 is given as GTSNPN and CDR2 as SVGIG, both from the germline V gene (reference sequence). This sequence originates from a human donor in good health (CMV status not recorded). Some clones in this sample may be carry-over from other donors' samples. The sequence is built from TRBV30 and TRBJ1-2, with no reliable assignment of the D segment. The sample comprised PBMCs. The DNA sequence is TGTGCCTGGAGTGCACCCCTGGGCTACACCTTC. Its translation reads: CAWSAPLGYTF.